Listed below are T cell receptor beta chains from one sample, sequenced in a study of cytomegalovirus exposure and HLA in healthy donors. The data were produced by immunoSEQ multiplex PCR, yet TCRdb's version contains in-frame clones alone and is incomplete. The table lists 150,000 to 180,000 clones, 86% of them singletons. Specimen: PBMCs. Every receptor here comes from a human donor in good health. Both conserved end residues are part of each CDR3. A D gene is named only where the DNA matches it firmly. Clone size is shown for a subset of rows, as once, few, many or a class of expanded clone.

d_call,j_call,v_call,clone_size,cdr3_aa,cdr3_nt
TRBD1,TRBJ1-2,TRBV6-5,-,CASTKGGGFYGYTF,TGTGCCAGCACCAAAGGGGGCGGCTTCTATGGCTACACCTTC
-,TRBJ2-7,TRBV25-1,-,CASSKEMGQGGDYEQYF,TGTGCCAGCAGCAAGGAGATGGGGCAAGGTGGGGACTACGAGCAGTACTTC
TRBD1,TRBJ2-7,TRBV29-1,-,CSVEDTGTGYEQYF,TGCAGCGTTGAAGATACAGGGACAGGGTACGAGCAGTACTTC
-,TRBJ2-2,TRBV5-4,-,CASSRQENTGELFF,TGTGCCAGCAGCCGCCAGGAGAACACCGGGGAGCTGTTTTTT
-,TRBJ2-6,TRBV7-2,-,CASSFTGTPGANVLTF,TGTGCCAGCAGCTTCACAGGGACACCTGGGGCCAACGTCCTGACTTTC
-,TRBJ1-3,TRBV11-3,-,CASSLRDGNTIYF,TGTGCCAGCAGCTTACGGGATGGAAACACCATATATTTT
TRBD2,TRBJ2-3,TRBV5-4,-,CASSLEAGGDRRGGTQYF,TGTGCCAGCAGCTTGGAGGCGGGGGGAGACCGAAGGGGCGGTACGCAGTATTTT
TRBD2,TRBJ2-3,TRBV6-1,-,CASGPLAGGADTQYF,TGTGCCAGCGGCCCACTAGCGGGAGGGGCAGATACGCAGTATTTT
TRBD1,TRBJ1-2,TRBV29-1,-,CSVAYRGLSNYGYTF,TGCAGCGTGGCCTACAGGGGCCTCTCTAACTATGGCTACACCTTC
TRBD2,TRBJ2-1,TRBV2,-,CASSGLAGWVEQFF,TGTGCCAGCAGTGGACTAGCGGGGTGGGTAGAGCAGTTCTTC
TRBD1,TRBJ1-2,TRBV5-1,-,CASSLQGAPGNYGYTF,TGCGCCAGCAGCTTACAGGGGGCGCCAGGGAACTATGGCTACACCTTC
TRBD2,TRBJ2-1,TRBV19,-,CASSDAKGGGNEQFF,TGTGCCAGTAGTGACGCCAAGGGCGGGGGCAATGAGCAGTTCTTC
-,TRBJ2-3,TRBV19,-,CASSTGHTDTQYF,TGTGCCAGTTCCACAGGGCACACAGATACGCAGTATTTT
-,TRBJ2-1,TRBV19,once,CASSTSSYNEQFF,TGTGCCAGTAGTACTAGCTCCTACAATGAGCAGTTCTTC
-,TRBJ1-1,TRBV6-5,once,CASSYLGAFGTEAFF,TGTGCCAGCAGTTACTTGGGCGCTTTTGGCACTGAAGCTTTCTTT
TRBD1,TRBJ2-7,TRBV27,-,CASSFIPGTGYEQYF,TGTGCCAGCAGTTTTATACCCGGGACAGGCTACGAGCAGTACTTC
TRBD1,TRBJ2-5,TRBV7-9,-,CASSLGAGGGETQYF,TGTGCCAGCAGCTTAGGGGCAGGGGGCGGTGAGACCCAGTACTTC
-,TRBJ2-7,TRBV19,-,CASSTGSGLIEQYF,TGTGCCAGTAGTACCGGCTCCGGACTGATCGAGCAGTACTTC
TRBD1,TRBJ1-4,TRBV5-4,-,CASSFGQGLGGEKLFF,TGTGCCAGCAGCTTCGGACAGGGATTGGGCGGTGAAAAACTGTTTTTT
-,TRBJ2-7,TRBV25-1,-,CASSDIEGGEQYF,TGTGCCAGCAGTGACATCGAGGGTGGCGAGCAGTACTTC
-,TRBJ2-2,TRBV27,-,CASSLWSANTGELFF,TGTGCCAGCAGTTTGTGGAGCGCGAACACCGGGGAGCTGTTTTTT
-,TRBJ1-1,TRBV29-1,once,CSVSRQTNTEAFF,TGCAGCGTGAGCAGACAAACGAACACTGAAGCTTTCTTT
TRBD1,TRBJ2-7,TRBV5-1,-,CASSSGQHNEQYF,TGCGCCAGCAGCTCGGGACAGCATAACGAGCAGTACTTC
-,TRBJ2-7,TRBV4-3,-,CASSEADSSYEQYF,TGCGCCAGCAGCGAGGCTGATTCTTCCTACGAGCAGTACTTC
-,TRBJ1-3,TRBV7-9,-,CASSSTRVSSGNTIYF,TGTGCCAGCAGCTCAACTCGGGTGAGCTCTGGAAACACCATATATTTT
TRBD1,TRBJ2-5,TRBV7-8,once,CASSLAHRGRGETQYF,TGTGCCAGCAGCTTAGCGCACAGGGGCAGGGGAGAGACCCAGTACTTC
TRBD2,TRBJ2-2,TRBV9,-,CASSVDRTSGGGHIRNTGELFF,TGTGCCAGCAGCGTAGACCGGACTAGCGGGGGGGGACATATTCGAAACACCGGGGAGCTGTTTTTT
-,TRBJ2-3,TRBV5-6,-,CASSSWITGTPDTDTQYF,TGTGCCAGCAGCTCGTGGATCACAGGAACTCCAGACACAGATACGCAGTATTTT
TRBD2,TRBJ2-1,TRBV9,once,CASSPPVGGSSYNEQFF,TGTGCCAGCAGCCCCCCCGTTGGCGGGAGCTCCTACAATGAGCAGTTCTTC
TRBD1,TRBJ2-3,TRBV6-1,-,CASSEVGRGTDTQYF,TGTGCCAGCAGTGAAGTCGGCAGGGGGACAGATACGCAGTATTTT
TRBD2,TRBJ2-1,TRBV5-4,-,CASSLTAGSGNEQFF,TGTGCCAGCAGCTTGACAGCGGGGAGCGGCAATGAGCAGTTCTTC
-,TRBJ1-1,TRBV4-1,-,CASSQVGGQSEAFF,TGCGCCAGCAGCCAAGTTGGAGGGCAGTCCGAAGCTTTCTTT
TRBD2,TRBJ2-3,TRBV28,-,CASSPREGGTDTQYF,TGTGCCAGCAGTCCCCGGGAGGGTGGGACAGATACGCAGTATTTT
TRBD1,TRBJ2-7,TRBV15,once,CATSSGDRGLYEQYF,TGTGCCACCAGCAGCGGGGACAGGGGGCTCTACGAGCAGTACTTC
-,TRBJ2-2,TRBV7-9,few,CASSLDRGDTGELFF,TGTGCCAGCAGCTTGGACCGGGGAGACACCGGGGAGCTGTTTTTT
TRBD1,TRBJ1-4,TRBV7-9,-,CASSLRQGGEKLFF,TGTGCCAGCAGCTTACGACAGGGAGGAGAAAAACTGTTTTTT
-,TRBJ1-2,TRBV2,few,CASIRRTGPFSGYTF,TGTGCCAGCATAAGGCGCACAGGGCCTTTCTCTGGCTACACCTTC
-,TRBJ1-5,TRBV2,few,CASCGQPGDNQPQHF,TGTGCCAGCTGTGGGCAACCTGGAGACAATCAGCCCCAGCATTTT
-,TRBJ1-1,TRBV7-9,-,CASSSVTEAFF,TGTGCCAGCAGCTCTGTCACTGAAGCTTTCTTT
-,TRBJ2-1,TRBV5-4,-,CASSISSSSYNEQFF,TGTGCCAGCAGCATATCGTCCAGCTCCTACAATGAGCAGTTCTTC
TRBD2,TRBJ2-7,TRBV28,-,CASSLGLAGFSRQYF,TGTGCCAGCAGTCTGGGACTAGCGGGATTTTCTAGGCAGTACTTC
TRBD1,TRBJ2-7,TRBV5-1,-,CASSLGGTVTYEQYF,TGCGCCAGCAGCTTGGGGGGGACAGTTACCTACGAGCAGTACTTC
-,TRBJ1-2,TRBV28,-,CASSLLGAGYGYTF,TGTGCCAGCAGTTTATTGGGGGCTGGCTATGGCTACACCTTC
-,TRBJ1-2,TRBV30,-,CAWDLGRTHGYTF,TGTGCCTGGGACTTGGGGCGAACCCATGGCTACACCTTC
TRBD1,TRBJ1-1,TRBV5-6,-,CASSLVPGQMNTEAFF,TGTGCCAGCAGCTTGGTTCCGGGACAGATGAACACTGAAGCTTTCTTT
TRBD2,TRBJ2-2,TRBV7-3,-,CASSLTTAGGAGELFF,TGTGCCAGCAGCTTAACTACGGCCGGGGGGGCCGGGGAGCTGTTTTTT
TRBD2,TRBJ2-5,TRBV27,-,CASSSPGLAGGLETQYF,TGTGCCAGCAGTTCACCGGGACTAGCGGGAGGTTTGGAGACCCAGTACTTC
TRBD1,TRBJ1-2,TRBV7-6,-,CASSDRQGGKYGYTF,TGTGCCAGCAGCGATCGACAGGGAGGAAAATATGGCTACACCTTC
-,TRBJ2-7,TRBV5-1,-,CASSGGDRRVPEQYF,TGCGCCAGCAGCGGGGGGGACAGGCGCGTCCCAGAGCAGTACTTC
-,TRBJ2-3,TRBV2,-,CASSEKQAVTDTQYF,TGTGCCAGCAGTGAAAAGCAGGCCGTCACAGATACGCAGTATTTT
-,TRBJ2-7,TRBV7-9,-,CASSLGGQDYEQYF,TGTGCCAGCAGCTTAGGTGGGCAAGACTACGAGCAGTACTTC
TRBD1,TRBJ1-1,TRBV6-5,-,CASSGDSPNTEAFF,TGTGCCAGCAGTGGGGACAGTCCGAACACTGAAGCTTTCTTT
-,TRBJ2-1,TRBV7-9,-,CASSSLGQRHNEQFF,TGTGCCAGCAGCTCCCTCGGCCAGCGACACAATGAGCAGTTCTTC
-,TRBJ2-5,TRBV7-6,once,CASSLVAGTQETQYF,TGTGCCAGCAGCTTAGTTGCGGGTACCCAAGAGACCCAGTACTTC
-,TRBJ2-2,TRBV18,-,CASSPLAPNTGELFF,TGTGCCAGCTCACCACTAGCTCCGAACACCGGGGAGCTGTTTTTT
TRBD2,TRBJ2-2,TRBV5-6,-,CASSQMYHSGGQNTGELFF,TGTGCCAGCAGCCAAATGTATCATAGCGGGGGGCAGAACACCGGGGAGCTGTTTTTT
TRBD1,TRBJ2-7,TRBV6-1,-,CASSEVGTGSYEQYF,TGTGCCAGCAGTGAAGTCGGGACAGGGTCCTACGAGCAGTACTTC
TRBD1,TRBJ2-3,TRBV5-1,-,CASSLPGQGRVGDTQYF,TGCGCCAGCAGCTTGCCGGGACAGGGGAGAGTTGGAGATACGCAGTATTTT
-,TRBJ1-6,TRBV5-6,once,CASSSLGGVGRPLHF,TGTGCCAGCAGCTCTTTGGGGGGGGTTGGGCGACCCCTCCACTTT
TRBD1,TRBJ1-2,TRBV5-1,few,CASSQGQFSYGYTF,TGCGCCAGCAGCCAGGGACAGTTCTCCTATGGCTACACCTTC